This T cell receptor (beta chain) was sequenced during a study of PD-L1 blockade in urothelial cancer (dated by TCRdb to the late 2010s). Turning to the overall study: Therapy was started in the mid-2010s for all patients, and atezolizumab 1,200 mg was administered intravenously every 3 weeks. About 85% of the roughly 29 patients were males with bladder-origin urothelial cancer, and 18 of 29 reported a prior smoking history. An ECOG performance status of 0 or 1 was recorded for the patients, and 0 to 3 prior chemotherapy regimens had been received by the patients. Blood samples were analyzed 3 weeks after the start of treatment (second dose) and 6 weeks after the start of treatment. A median of roughly 140,000 T cells and tens of thousands of unique TCRs was obtained from blood samples, and a median clonality of approximately 0.08 was observed. The study, an exploratory multi-omic analysis, examined somatic, immune and clinical correlates of response to PD-L1 blockade with atezolizumab in urothelial cancer. Pretreatment tumor samples, along with matched peripheral blood serially collected before and after atezolizumab treatment, were subjected to TCR sequencing. Progression-free survival longer than 6 months counted as durable clinical benefit, and TCR features were additionally tested against both progression-free and overall survival. In the same patients, whole exome sequencing and RNA sequencing of pretreatment tumors were performed in addition to TCR sequencing. Durable clinical benefit was achieved by nine patients but not by the remaining 20. Pretreatment blood TCR-seq was available for 27 to 30 patients, at least one posttreatment blood collection was obtained for about 25 patients, and tumor TCR-seq was available for about 25 patients.

From the germline V gene, CDR1 is KGHSH and CDR2 is LQKENI. Inclusive of the bounding cysteine and phenylalanine, the CDR3 is 17 residues long. The DNA shown is the 51-base CDR3, in frame from base 1. The V end gives up 2 bases and the J end 3 bases, leaving 9 bases in the junction not matched to a gene. Each PCR received spiked-in synthetic TCR analog templates so that absolute template abundance could be estimated from read counts. TCRbeta CDR3 regions were amplified from genomic DNA with bias-controlled V and J gene primers using the immunoSEQ assay. Sequencing of rearranged TCRbeta segments was performed at approximately 20X coverage. The original methods were these. Sequencing errors were corrected by clustering and CDR3s were annotated against IMGT to assign V, D and J genes. Only productive TCRbeta rearrangements were used in downstream analyses, excluding out-of-frame or stop-codon sequences. To compute clonality, Shannon entropy was normalized by the log of the number of unique productive sequences and then subtracted from one. Clones differing between time points or between blood and tumor were identified using Fisher's exact test with Benjamini-Hochberg correction, with an adjusted p below 0.01 applied as the threshold. TCRdb holds this immuneACCESS table with in-frame rearrangements only. Some clones are missing; in checked studies, unresolved V genes explain under half, and the rest has no known cause. V and J calls and clone size are given by that table; D and trimming were obtained from the DNA. This sample gives 68,000 or so clones in total; approximately 80% of them show up just once. Of the sample, 4.5% to 6% is held by the ten largest clones.

The time point tag for this specimen amounts to: pretreatment peripheral blood. The cohort comprised 25 to 35 patients with locally advanced or metastatic urothelial carcinoma treated at Memorial Sloan Kettering on a trial protocol. Peripheral blood mononuclear cells were collected pretreatment and during treatment, with between 1 and 8 total time points obtained per patient. The Qiagen DNeasy Blood extraction kit was used to purify genomic DNA from total PBMCs and from tumor samples. PBMCs were collected pretreatment and during treatment, and were isolated and stored as previously described. The investigation overall reported the following: Patients with durable benefit showed greater expansion of tumor-associated TCR clones in peripheral blood 3 weeks after starting treatment (n ≈ 20, p = 0.022). Because the sample size was small (n of about 30) and many exploratory analyses were performed, the results are intended to be hypothesis-generating. A pretreatment peripheral blood TCR clonality below the median was linked to improved progression-free and overall survival.

About this clone: Which antigen it targets is not known. The record has no base qualities; no much larger clone is one base away.

The chain links TRBV18 with TRBJ1-5, with TRBD1 identical over 8 junction bases. Sample: PBMCs, taken around atezolizumab (anti-PD-L1) treatment. This sequence was found in a man aged 65 to 85 with urothelial cancer. The CDR3 region: CASSPENRGANNQPQHF. The DNA is TGTGCCAGCTCACCAGAAAACAGGGGGGCTAACAATCAGCCCCAGCATTTT.